The 31 T cell receptor beta chains below all came from one sample that was sequenced in a study of T cell responses to AZD1222 COVID-19 vaccine. Clones were sequenced by immunoSEQ multiplex PCR, and TCRdb holds only the in-frame ones, with some missing. This table holds roughly 81,000 clones, 70% to 90% found once. The sample in question was peripheral blood, obtained on day 0 of AZD1222 vaccination. The source of these receptors is an adult in good health.

This clone was seen just once. This rearrangement joins TRBV6-1 to TRBJ2-1; 9 bases match TRBD1. V shed 0 bases, J shed 5 bases, and the junction held 8 bases outside the gene matches. Germline assignment: CDR1 MNHNS and CDR2 SASEGT. The CDR3 runs to 17 residues. In DNA, the CDR3 is TGTGCCAGCAGTGAAGCGTACGGGACAGGGCACAACAATGAGCAGTTCTTC. Its translation: CASSEAYGTGHNNEQFF.

The rearrangement links TRBV5-1 to TRBJ1-5; no clear D gene. The CDR3 contains 13 residues. V was clipped by 2 bases and J by 7 bases, with 10 bases between them. Germline V gene lookup returns CDR1 SGHRS and CDR2 YFSETQ. This chain's CDR3 is CASSLEGRQPQHF. In nucleotides, the CDR3 is TGCGCCAGCAGCTTAGAGGGAAGACAGCCCCAGCATTTT.

The CDR3 DNA follows: TGTGCCAGCATCGAGACAGGGAGGCATTCACCCCTCCACTTT. Translated: CASIETGRHSPLHF. The V call is TRBV28, the J call TRBJ1-6; TRBD1 matches at 7 bases. CDR1 and CDR2 from the germline V gene are MDHEN and SYDVKM. V gave up 7 bases and J gave up 8 bases; unmatched junction bases: 8. The CDR3 runs 14 residues.

The chain employs TRBV10-2 and TRBJ2-7; 15 nucleotides match TRBD2. This CDR3 is 16 amino acids long. CDR1 and CDR2 (germline): WSHSY, SAAADI. V lost 6 bases to trimming and J lost 7 bases; unmatched junction nucleotides: 10. Here the CDR3 DNA reads TGCGCCAGCAGGGACGTGGGACTAGCGGGAGGATGGGAGCAGTACTTC. Translated: CASRDVGLAGGWEQYF.

The V call is TRBV6-5, the J call TRBJ2-5; the D is unclear. There are 14 residues in the CDR3. From germline, CDR1 is MNHEY and CDR2 SVGAGI. Trimming shortened V by 0 bases and J by 5 bases, and 10 bases separated the two germline ends. The CDR3: CASSYSYLGETQYF. The CDR3 coding sequence is TGTGCCAGCAGTTACTCGTACCTGGGGGAGACCCAGTACTTC.

The chain employs TRBV3-1 (or the pseudogene TRBV3-2) and TRBJ2-3; D possibly corresponds to TRBD2 (6 bases). The CDR3 sequence is 15 residues long. Germline loops: CDR1 LGHDT, CDR2 YNNKEL (reference sequence). V lost 4 bases, J lost 4 bases, and 15 bases lay in between. The chain's CDR3 is CASSLQPLASDTQYF. The DNA for the CDR3 is TGTGCCAGCAGCCTACAACCACTAGCATCAGATACGCAGTATTTT.

This clone was seen once. The rearrangement uses TRBV6-5 and TRBJ2-1; D perhaps matches TRBD2 (5 bases). Germline CDR1 MNHEY, CDR2 SVGAGI. Trimming took 2 bases from V and 5 from J, leaving 13 bases between them. CDR3 length equals 15 residues. CDR3 in amino acids: CASSYMPGVDNEQFF. The CDR3 DNA sequence: TGTGCCAGCAGTTACATGCCCGGGGTGGACAATGAGCAGTTCTTC.

The V gene is TRBV6-6, the J gene TRBJ2-7, with a possible D match to TRBD1 (6 bases). Germline V lookup: CDR1 MNHNY, CDR2 SVGAGI (reference sequence). Between the trimmed V and J ends, which lost 4 bases and 0 bases, there was a span of 13 bases. This CDR3 is built from 15 residues. The CDR3 here is CASSWPGQASYEQYF. The DNA of the CDR3 is TGTGCCAGCAGTTGGCCGGGACAAGCCTCCTACGAGCAGTACTTC.

This sequence joins TRBV5-1 and TRBJ1-2, with 7 positions matching TRBD1. The CDR3 totals 14 residues. Germline CDR1 and CDR2: SGHRS and YFSETQ. Losses at the gene ends were 4 bases for V and 2 bases for J; bases not matched to a gene: 5. The CDR3 loop reads CASSSTGDNYGYTF. The DNA of the CDR3 is TGCGCCAGCAGCAGTACAGGGGACAACTATGGCTACACCTTC. Filled out from reference TRBV5-1 and TRBJ1-2, the complete variable domain reads KAGVTQTPRYLIKTRGQQVTLSCSPISGHRSVSWYQQTPGQGLQFLFEYFSETQRNKGNFPGRFSGRQFSNSRSEMNVSTLELGDSALYLCASSSTGDNYGYTFGSGTRLTVV.

V gene TRBV19 combines with J gene TRBJ1-6; D is ambiguous. The V and J ends lost 3 bases and 8 bases respectively, with 8 bases between them. Germline assignment: CDR1 LNHDA and CDR2 SQIVND (reference sequence). The CDR3 totals 13 residues. The CDR3 coding sequence is TGTGCCAGTAGTATTGGAGATTATTCACCCCTCCACTTT. It translates to CASSIGDYSPLHF.

This clone appeared a few times. The junction differs from germline at one of its ends, possibly a read error. The V and J genes are TRBV19 and TRBJ1-2; D remains unclear. In germline, CDR1 is LNHDA, CDR2 SQIVND (reference sequence). The CDR3 has 10 residues. DNA of the CDR3: TGTGCCAGTAGTCCGATACAGACGATCTTC. Amino acids: CASSPIQTIF.

The chain combines TRBV20-1 with TRBJ1-2; D is ambiguous. This CDR3 has 11 residues. Trimming cost V 7 bases and J 1 base, with 7 bases left between them. Germline-derived CDR1 and CDR2 are DFQATT and SNEGSKA (reference sequence). CDR3 sequence reads: CSVGGNYGYTF. CDR3 in DNA: TGCAGTGTAGGAGGTAACTATGGCTACACCTTC.

The genes are TRBV5-1 and TRBJ2-2; weak D call: TRBD1 (7 bases). From germline, CDR1 is SGHRS and CDR2 YFSETQ. The CDR3 runs to 16 residues. The V end lost 2 bases, the J end lost 7 bases, and 18 bases lay between the germline ends. The CDR3 nucleotides read TGCGCCAGCAGCTTCAGACAGGGTTTGGACTACGGGGAGCTGTTTTTT. It codes for CASSFRQGLDYGELFF. Combining the CDR3 with reference TRBV5-1 and TRBJ2-2 gives the whole variable domain KAGVTQTPRYLIKTRGQQVTLSCSPISGHRSVSWYQQTPGQGLQFLFEYFSETQRNKGNFPGRFSGRQFSNSRSEMNVSTLELGDSALYLCASSFRQGLDYGELFFGEGSRLTVL.

This clone has a single count. V and J are TRBV6-5 and TRBJ1-6; tentatively, D is TRBD1 (6 bases). The CDR3 is made up of 12 amino acids. V was trimmed by 5 bases and J by 11 bases, leaving 10 bases between them. The germline V gene has CDR1 MNHEY and CDR2 SVGAGI. The CDR3 bases are TGTGCCAGCAGTACAGGGAACCCACCCCTCCACTTT. Translated, it gives CASSTGNPPLHF.

Concerning this clone: This may come from a read error, since a much larger clone is one base off. This chain uses TRBV28 with TRBJ2-1; 10 bases match TRBD2. The CDR3 covers 17 residues. J lost 4 bases, V lost 5 bases, and 11 bases had no gene match. Germline V lookup: CDR1 MDHEN, CDR2 SYDVKM. CDR3 DNA: TGTGCCAGCAGTGGGCGGGGACTAGCGAGACCATACAATGAGCAGTTCTTC. Its translation is CASSGRGLARPYNEQFF.

The chain employs TRBV28 and TRBJ1-3; D remains unclear. This CDR3 spans 16 amino acids. The germline CDR1 and CDR2 sequences are MDHEN and SYDVKM. The V and J ends lost 4 bases and 7 bases respectively, with 20 bases between them. CDR3 region: CASSSYGVNARNTIYF. The CDR3 region has the DNA TGTGCCAGCAGTTCATACGGGGTCAACGCGCGGAACACCATATATTTT.

The V and J genes are TRBV27 and TRBJ2-1; D remains ambiguous. The CDR3 is 16 amino acids. Germline V gene data show CDR1 as MNHEY and CDR2 as SMNVEV (reference sequence). Trimming pared 0 bases from V and 4 bases from J, leaving 13 bases between. The CDR3 DNA reads as TGTGCCAGCAGTTTATCGATGGGCGACCCTTACAATGAGCAGTTCTTC. Translating gives CASSLSMGDPYNEQFF.

The genes are TRBV18 and TRBJ1-3; D call uncertain. The CDR3 length is 15 residues. The V end was cut by 0 bases, the J end by 5 bases, with 11 bases between. From germline, CDR1 is KGHSH and CDR2 LQKENI. For the CDR3, the DNA is TGTGCCAGCTCACCACCGTGGGAAGTGAGAAACACCATATATTTT. It encodes CASSPPWEVRNTIYF.

This clone was counted only a few times. V usage is TRBV5-1 and J usage is TRBJ1-5, with D tentatively TRBD1 (5 bases). V lost 6 bases to trimming and J lost 4 bases, with 11 bases between them. There are 13 residues in the CDR3. Germline V CDR1 and CDR2: SGHRS, YFSETQ. CDR3 residues: CASTLGENQPQHF. CDR3 coding DNA: TGCGCCAGCACCTTAGGGGAAAATCAGCCCCAGCATTTT.

The chain links TRBV6-4 to TRBJ1-1; D gene ambiguous. The CDR3 is 14 amino acids. Germline V gene lookup returns CDR1 MRHNA and CDR2 SNTAGT. The V end was cut by 0 bases, the J end by 5 bases, with 10 bases between. This chain's CDR3 is CASSDSGVGTEAFF. CDR3 DNA sequence: TGTGCCAGCAGTGACTCCGGGGTAGGGACTGAAGCTTTCTTT.

The rearrangement joins TRBV11-2 to TRBJ1-2; a possible D gene is TRBD1 (6 bases). The CDR3 covers 13 residues. Germline V gives CDR1 SGHAT, CDR2 FQNNGV. Trimming removed 4 bases at V and 2 bases at J, with 8 bases between. CDR3 sequence (DNA): TGTGCCAGCAGCTCGGACAGAAACTATGGCTACACCTTC. It codes for CASSSDRNYGYTF.

The J gene is TRBJ1-2, the V gene TRBV7-9; D perhaps matches TRBD1 (5 bases). The CDR3 length is 17 residues. V lost 1 base and J 2 bases, leaving 17 bases between the germline ends. Germline V lookup: CDR1 SEHNR, CDR2 FQNEAQ (reference sequence). CDR3 sequence (DNA): TGTGCCAGCAGCTTAGATTCGGGGGTTACACAGAACTATGGCTACACCTTC. Encoded protein: CASSLDSGVTQNYGYTF.

The V gene is TRBV7-8, the J gene TRBJ2-5; tentatively, D is TRBD2 (6 bases). The CDR3 consists of 13 residues. Between the trimmed V and J ends, which lost 5 bases and 4 bases, there was a span of 11 bases. Germline V gives CDR1 SGHVS, CDR2 FQNEAQ. CDR3 nucleotides: TGTGCCAGCAGCCCGGAGGGCCGAGAGACCCAGTACTTC. It yields the protein CASSPEGRETQYF.

The chain employs TRBV19 and TRBJ2-7, with D unclear. CDR1 LNHDA and CDR2 SQIVND come from the germline V gene (reference sequence). CDR3 size: 11 residues. Trimming stripped 6 bases from V and 6 bases from J, with 9 bases between. The CDR3 region is CASSLGTEQYF. CDR3 in DNA: TGTGCCAGTAGCCTAGGCACCGAGCAGTACTTC.

The chain combines TRBV3-1 (or the pseudogene TRBV3-2) with TRBJ2-1; D is unclear. V was shortened by 4 bases and J by 7 bases, with 17 bases between the two germline ends. Germline V lookup: CDR1 LGHDT, CDR2 YNNKEL (reference sequence). CDR3 length: 15 residues. CDR3 residues: CASSPPWTGFNEQFF. CDR3 coding DNA: TGTGCCAGCAGCCCCCCTTGGACCGGGTTTAATGAGCAGTTCTTC.

The chain uses TRBV6-2 or TRBV6-3 and TRBJ2-3, with 11 bases aligning to TRBD2. V lost 5 bases and J lost 0; bases outside the gene matches: 7. Germline lookup yields CDR1 MNHEY and CDR2 SVGEGT. The CDR3 spans 17 residues. CDR3 region: CASSQERTSGSTDTQYF. Here the CDR3 DNA reads TGTGCCAGCAGTCAAGAAAGGACTAGCGGGAGCACAGATACGCAGTATTTT.

V gene TRBV28 combines with J gene TRBJ1-2, with D perhaps matching TRBD1 (6 bases). The CDR3 totals 15 residues. V shed 5 bases and J shed 2 bases, with 15 bases lying between them. The germline CDR1 and CDR2 sequences are MDHEN and SYDVKM. CDR3 coding DNA: TGTGCCAGCAGTGGACACAGGGCGACAAACTATGGCTACACCTTC. The encoded protein is CASSGHRATNYGYTF.

This clone was seen just once. This chain uses TRBV12-3 or TRBV12-4 with TRBJ2-3; D is unclear. The CDR3 spans 12 residues. V gave up 8 bases and J gave up 3 bases, with 9 bases separating them. Written as DNA, the CDR3 is TGTGCCAGCTCTGCAGTTACAGATACGCAGTATTTT. Translation: CASSAVTDTQYF.

Written as DNA, the CDR3 is TGTGTAGACAGGGGCAGAGATCAGCCCCAGCATTTT. It translates to CVDRGRDQPQHF. The chain employs TRBV12-5 and TRBJ1-5, with 8 bases aligning to TRBD1. The CDR3 spans 12 residues. Per germline, CDR1 LGHNT and CDR2 FRNRAP. The full variable domain, with the rest looked up from reference TRBV12-5 and TRBJ1-5, is DARVTQTPRHKVTEMGQEVTMRCQPILGHNTVFWYRQTMMQGLELLAYFRNRAPLDDSGMPKDRFSAEMPDATLATLKIQPSEPRDSAVYFCVDRGRDQPQHFGDGTRLSIL.

The genes are TRBV11-2 and TRBJ2-1, with 11 bases matching TRBD1. In germline, CDR1 is SGHAT, CDR2 FQNNGV. The CDR3 is 16 amino acids. With 6 bases clipped from V and 5 bases from J, the junction kept 9 bases outside the gene matches. The CDR3 loop is CASRPTGTGGNNEQFF. DNA for the CDR3: TGTGCCAGCAGACCTACTGGGACAGGGGGAAACAATGAGCAGTTCTTC.

The rearrangement joins TRBV30 to TRBJ2-1; possibly TRBD2 for D (6 bases). CDR1 GTSNPN and CDR2 SVGIG come from the germline V gene (reference sequence). V dropped 4 bases and J dropped 3 bases, with 13 bases sitting between them. This CDR3 contains 14 residues. CDR3 residues: CAWNGGGGYNEQFF. The CDR3 coding sequence is TGTGCCTGGAATGGGGGAGGAGGCTACAATGAGCAGTTCTTC.